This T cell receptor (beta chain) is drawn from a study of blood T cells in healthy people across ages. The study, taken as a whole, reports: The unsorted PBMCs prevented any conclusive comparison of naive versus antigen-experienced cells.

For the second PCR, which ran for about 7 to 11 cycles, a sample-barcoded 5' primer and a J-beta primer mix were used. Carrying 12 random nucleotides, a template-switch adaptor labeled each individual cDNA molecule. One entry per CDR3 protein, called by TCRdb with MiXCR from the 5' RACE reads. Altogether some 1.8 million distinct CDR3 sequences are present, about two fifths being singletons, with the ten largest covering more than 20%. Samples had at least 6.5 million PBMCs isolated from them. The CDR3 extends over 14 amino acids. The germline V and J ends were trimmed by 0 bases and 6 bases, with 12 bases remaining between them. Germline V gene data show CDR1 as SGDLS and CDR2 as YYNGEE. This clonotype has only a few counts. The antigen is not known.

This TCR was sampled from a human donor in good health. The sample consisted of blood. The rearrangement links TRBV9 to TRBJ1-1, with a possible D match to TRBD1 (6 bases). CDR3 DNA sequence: TGTGCCAGCAGCGTAGGTGGCAGGGGAGCTGAAGCTTTCTTT. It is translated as CASSVGGRGAEAFF.